Each of the 28 T cell receptor beta chains below was sequenced from the same sample in a study of blood T cell repertoires in COVID-19. Clones were sequenced by immunoSEQ multiplex PCR, and TCRdb holds only the in-frame ones, with some missing. Of about 160,000 clones listed, roughly 80% are singletons. Source material: PBMCs or T cells enriched from blood (not recorded which). These receptors were taken from a woman in her forties with acute COVID-19.

The gene calls are TRBV11-2 and TRBJ2-5, with 11 bases that match TRBD2. The ends lost 2 bases at V and 5 bases at J; junction bases unmatched: 13. This CDR3 region has 18 residues. Germline V CDR1 and CDR2: SGHAT, FQNNGV. Written as DNA, the CDR3 is TGTGCCAGCAGCTTACTGAGTAGCGGGAGGGCCATCAAGGAGACCCAGTACTTC. Its translation: CASSLLSSGRAIKETQYF.

The V and J genes are TRBV6-6 and TRBJ2-7; D might be TRBD2 (6 bases). V gave up 5 bases and J gave up 3 bases, with 23 bases separating them. The germline CDR1 and CDR2 sequences are MNHNY and SVGAGI (reference sequence). The CDR3 covers 17 residues. In nucleotides, the CDR3 is TGTGCCAGCAGTCACCTCTCGGGAGCGGGCGCCTTCTACGAGCAGTACGTC. It translates to CASSHLSGAGAFYEQYV.

V and J are TRBV18 and TRBJ2-2; D might be TRBD1 (6 bases). With 3 bases removed from V and 2 bases from J, the gap between germline ends came to 10 bases. The CDR3 is made up of 15 amino acids. Germline values: CDR1 KGHSH, CDR2 LQKENI. The CDR3 coding sequence is TGTGCCAGCTCACCTACACAGGGAAACACCGGGGAGCTGTTTTTT. Its translation is CASSPTQGNTGELFF.

This rearrangement joins TRBV10-3 to TRBJ2-2; 8 bases align to TRBD1. CDR1 and CDR2 from the germline V gene are ENHRY and SYGVKD. CDR3 length: 13 residues. J lost 11 bases, V lost 11 bases, and 13 bases had no gene match. In DNA form, the CDR3 reads TGTGCCTCAACCCCCCAACAGGGGGGAGAGCTGTTTTTT. This translates into CASTPQQGGELFF.

J is TRBJ2-7 and V is TRBV9; 12 bases fit TRBD2. The CDR3 length is 16 residues. V shed 0 bases and J 5 bases; nucleotides not matched to a gene: 6. Germline V gene sequence: CDR1 SGDLS, CDR2 YYNGEE. The CDR3 region is CASSVGLAGAGNEQYF. The CDR3 DNA reads as TGTGCCAGCAGCGTAGGACTAGCGGGAGCCGGCAACGAGCAGTACTTC.

The CDR3 sequence is CASSVEAGVSNEQFF. The CDR3 DNA reads as TGTGCCAGCAGCGTAGAGGCGGGAGTGTCAAATGAGCAGTTCTTC. The chain couples TRBV9 to TRBJ2-1; 7 positions match TRBD2. Germline CDR1 reads SGDLS; CDR2 reads YYNGEE. This CDR3 is built from 15 residues. Trimming at V came to 0 bases and at J to 7 bases, leaving 7 bases not matched to a gene. The full variable domain, with the rest looked up from reference TRBV9 and TRBJ2-1, is DSGVTQTPKHLITATGQRVTLRCSPRSGDLSVYWYQQSLDQGLQFLIQYYNGEERAKGNILERFSAQQFPDLHSELNLSSLELGDSALYFCASSVEAGVSNEQFFGPGTRLTVL.

The chain joins TRBV29-1 to TRBJ1-2; D gene unclear. V shed 4 bases and J shed 1 base, with 7 bases lying between them. Per germline, CDR1 SQVTM and CDR2 ANQGSEA. There are 12 residues in the CDR3. The CDR3 nucleotides read TGCAGCGTTGTTGAGGGTAACTATGGCTACACCTTC. Translated: CSVVEGNYGYTF.

Notes on this clone: This same CDR3 is encoded by further DNA sequences in the sample. The V call is TRBV6-5, the J call TRBJ1-1; 9 nucleotides match TRBD1. Germline CDR1 and CDR2: MNHEY and SVGAGI. CDR3 length: 13 residues. Trimming cost V 9 bases and J 2 bases; bases outside gene matches: 4. The CDR3 here is CASSGQGNTEAFF. The CDR3 region has the DNA TGTGCCAGTTCGGGACAGGGAAACACTGAAGCTTTCTTT.

V gene TRBV4-2 combines with J gene TRBJ2-3, with a possible D match to TRBD2 (6 bases). CDR1 and CDR2 (germline): LGHNA, YNFKEQ. V lost 1 base, J lost 8 bases, and 10 bases lay in between. This CDR3 has 13 residues. The CDR3 here is CASSQVSGGTQYF. CDR3 DNA sequence: TGTGCCAGCAGCCAAGTTAGCGGAGGTACGCAGTATTTT.

This chain links TRBV11-2 with TRBJ1-2, with 9 bases aligning to TRBD1. This CDR3 region has 16 residues. Germline loops: CDR1 SGHAT, CDR2 FQNNGV. V lost 1 base, J lost 6 bases, and 9 bases stayed unmatched. As DNA, the CDR3 is TGTGCCAGCAGCTTAGGGGGACAGGGTATATGGGATGGCTACACCTTC. This encodes CASSLGGQGIWDGYTF.

This chain joins TRBV6-5 and TRBJ1-1; D is possibly TRBD1 (5 bases). This CDR3 is built from 13 residues. The germline V gene encodes CDR1 MNHEY and CDR2 SVGAGI. V lost 6 bases and J lost 5, with 13 bases in between. The CDR3 reads CASSDGGDTEAFF. The DNA of the CDR3 is TGTGCCAGCAGCGACGGGGGAGATACTGAAGCTTTCTTT.

This clone was detected once. The chain carries TRBV5-6 and TRBJ2-2; 7 bases are shared with TRBD2. CDR1 and CDR2 (germline): SGHDT, YYEEEE. This CDR3 spans 16 amino acids. Losses at the gene ends were 4 bases for V and 3 bases for J; bases not matched to a gene: 9. CDR3: CASSPAGTIYTGELFF. The CDR3 nucleotides read TGTGCCAGCAGCCCAGCCGGGACTATATACACCGGGGAGCTGTTTTTT.

This clone was recorded once. For the CDR3, the DNA is TGTGCCAGCACCCCGCGGCAGCATAATTCACCCCTCCACTTT. Translation gives CASTPRQHNSPLHF. The chain uses TRBV6-5 and TRBJ1-6, with D unclear. The germline V gene has CDR1 MNHEY and CDR2 SVGAGI. The CDR3 extends over 14 amino acids. With 7 bases removed from V and 5 bases from J, the gap between germline ends came to 12 bases.

The chain uses TRBV5-6 and TRBJ2-1, with TRBD2 matching 10 bases. The length of the CDR3 is 16 residues. V lost 0 bases and J lost 7; bases outside the gene matches: 7. The germline CDR1 and CDR2 sequences are SGHDT and YYEEEE. CDR3 region: CASSLVSSGRGNEQFF. CDR3 nucleotide sequence: TGTGCCAGCAGCTTGGTGTCTAGCGGGAGAGGGAATGAGCAGTTCTTC.

The chain has TRBV5-1 and TRBJ2-3; D might be TRBD2 (7 bases). V was trimmed by 6 bases and J by 6 bases, leaving 20 bases between them. The CDR3 totals 15 residues. Germline V gene lookup returns CDR1 SGHRS and CDR2 YFSETQ. CDR3 sequence reads: CASKDSGATGDTQYF. The CDR3 DNA sequence: TGCGCCAGCAAGGACAGCGGGGCCACAGGGGATACGCAGTATTTT.

The chain combines TRBV13 with TRBJ2-5; D is possibly TRBD1 (6 bases). Trimming cost V 5 bases and J 5 bases, with 18 bases left between them. Germline CDR1 reads PRHDT; CDR2 reads FYEKMQ (reference sequence). This CDR3 has 15 amino acids. CDR3 nucleotides: TGTGCCAGCAGCGATTACAGGGCCCGGGGTGAGACCCAGTACTTC. It codes for CASSDYRARGETQYF.

J is TRBJ2-1 and V is TRBV7-9; D is ambiguous. With 4 bases removed from V and 8 bases from J, the gap between germline ends came to 6 bases. The CDR3 length is 11 residues. Germline V gene sequence: CDR1 SEHNR, CDR2 FQNEAQ (reference sequence). The CDR3 region has the DNA TGTGCCAGCAGCTGGGCCTATGAGCAGTTCTTC. Its protein is CASSWAYEQFF.

The chain couples TRBV30 to TRBJ1-2, with unresolved D. CDR3 length: 12 residues. Germline lookup yields CDR1 GTSNPN and CDR2 SVGIG (reference sequence). V dropped 1 base and J dropped 5 bases, with 8 bases sitting between them. The CDR3 DNA reads as TGTGCCTGGAGTGACGGACTGTATGGCTACACCTTC. Translating it yields CAWSDGLYGYTF.

V usage is TRBV7-3 and J usage is TRBJ1-1; tentative D call: TRBD1 (5 bases). This CDR3 is 14 amino acids long. Deletions cut 5 bases from V and 3 bases from J, with 13 bases between. CDR1 is SGHTA and CDR2 is FQGTGA in the germline V gene. The CDR3 sequence is CASSPAGRDTEAFF. CDR3 sequence (DNA): TGTGCCAGCAGCCCGGCAGGGAGGGACACTGAAGCTTTCTTT.

The J gene is TRBJ2-2, the V gene TRBV25-1; the D is unclear. The CDR3 consists of 17 residues. CDR1 is MGHDK, CDR2 SYGVNS, per germline. Trimming removed 0 bases at V and 1 base at J, with 12 bases between. The CDR3 protein is CASSEYEATMNTGELFF. CDR3 sequence (DNA): TGTGCCAGCAGTGAATACGAGGCTACCATGAACACCGGGGAGCTGTTTTTT.

V is TRBV21-1 and J is TRBJ2-7; the table's D call TRBD2 went unverified against the DNA. TRBV21-1 counts as a pseudogene. CDR3 size: 14 residues. This CDR3 is CASRKRRPGYEQYF. The CDR3 DNA reads TGTGCCAGCCGCAAACGGCGGCCTGGGTACGAGCAGTACTTC.

This rearrangement joins TRBV7-3 to TRBJ2-1; 7 bases align to TRBD2. Trimming took 1 base from V and 0 from J; bases not matched to a gene: 0. The CDR3 runs to 15 residues. Germline V gene data show CDR1 as SGHTA and CDR2 as FQGTGA. CDR3 DNA sequence: TGTGCCAGCAGCTTAAGCGGGAGCTCCTACAATGAGCAGTTCTTC. Its translation: CASSLSGSSYNEQFF.

This clone has just a few counts. V and J are TRBV5-1 and TRBJ1-2; no definite D call. The germline gives CDR1 SGHRS, CDR2 YFSETQ. Trimming removed 0 bases at V and 7 bases at J, with 16 bases between. The CDR3 length is 15 residues. The DNA of the CDR3 is TGCGCCAGCAGCTTGGCCGGGGTTGGAGCAGGTGGCTACACCTTC. Translating it yields CASSLAGVGAGGYTF.

The J gene is TRBJ1-2, the V gene TRBV18; D possibly corresponds to TRBD1 (5 bases). The CDR3 spans 13 residues. V gave up 4 bases and J gave up 4 bases, with 10 bases separating them. Germline V gene sequence: CDR1 KGHSH, CDR2 LQKENI. The CDR3 here is CASSQTDTYGYTF. The CDR3 DNA is TGTGCCAGCTCACAGACAGATACCTATGGCTACACCTTC.

This clone came up a few times. The genes are TRBV29-1 and TRBJ2-3; 8 positions agree with TRBD2. CDR3 length: 14 amino acids. In germline, CDR1 is SQVTM, CDR2 ANQGSEA. Trimming cost V 4 bases and J 6 bases; bases outside gene matches: 9. CDR3 amino acids: CSVGSSGIPDTQYF. For the CDR3, the DNA is TGCAGCGTTGGGAGTAGCGGGATTCCGGATACGCAGTATTTT.

V is TRBV18 and J is TRBJ2-3; 7 bases map to TRBD2. The CDR3 is made up of 16 amino acids. The germline V gene encodes CDR1 KGHSH and CDR2 LQKENI. Trimming at V came to 3 bases and at J to 4 bases, leaving 10 bases not matched to a gene. The DNA for the CDR3 is TGTGCCAGCTCACCCAATACGCCCGGACTAGCAGATACGCAGTATTTT. This translates into CASSPNTPGLADTQYF.

This chain links TRBV18 with TRBJ1-6, with a weak D call TRBD1 (5 bases). From germline, CDR1 is KGHSH and CDR2 LQKENI. The CDR3 runs 16 residues. Trimming removed 0 bases at V and 7 bases at J, with 13 bases between. The CDR3 loop is CASSPPGASRNSPLHF. DNA for the CDR3: TGTGCCAGCTCACCACCAGGGGCAAGTCGGAATTCACCCCTCCACTTT.

This chain joins TRBV6-2 or TRBV6-3 and TRBJ1-2; D call uncertain. The CDR3 loop spans 14 amino acids. Germline loops: CDR1 MNHEY, CDR2 SVGEGT. V lost 2 bases, J lost 5 bases, and 12 bases lay in between. CDR3 bases: TGTGCCAGCAGTTACGGAGGTGGTTCTTATGGCTACACCTTC. This translates into CASSYGGGSYGYTF.